Presented here are 3 T cell receptor beta chains from one specimen sequenced in a study of blood T cells in healthy people across ages. A J-beta primer mix and a sample-barcoded 5' primer were used in a second PCR of roughly 7 to 12 cycles. TCRdb independently ran MiXCR on the 5' RACE reads; one entry per CDR3 protein. The table includes approximately 1,000,000 distinct CDR3 sequences, roughly 45% detected once. Sequencing was done on a sample of blood. The receptors were gathered from an older woman in good health.

The chain carries TRBV5-6 and TRBJ2-4; D possibly corresponds to TRBD1 (5 bases). Trimming took off 1 base at V and 0 bases at J, with 14 bases between the two ends. The CDR3 is made up of 17 amino acids. Germline loops: CDR1 SGHDT, CDR2 YYEEEE. The DNA of the CDR3 is TGTGCCAGCAGCTTGTATGCGGCAGGGCTAGCCAAAAACATTCAGTACTTC. This codes for CASSLYAAGLAKNIQYF.

The rearrangement links TRBV18 to TRBJ2-1, with D uncertain. V lost 5 bases and J 5 bases, leaving 10 bases between the germline ends. The germline gives CDR1 KGHSH, CDR2 LQKENI. The CDR3 loop spans 13 amino acids. CDR3 DNA sequence: TGTGCCAGCTCAGCTCGGACCAACAATGAGCAGTTCTTC. Translating gives CASSARTNNEQFF.

This clonotype has just a few counts. The chain joins TRBV4-1 to TRBJ2-7; no clear D gene. Germline CDR1 is MGHRA and CDR2 is YSYEKL. The CDR3 runs to 15 residues. V shed 5 bases and J shed 3 bases, with 17 bases lying between them. The CDR3 coding sequence is TGCGCCAGCAGCTTCAATACCGGAACGCGCTACGAGCAGTACTTC. This translates into CASSFNTGTRYEQYF.